This T cell receptor beta chain was identified in a study of T cell changes during pregnancy in multiple sclerosis. This CDR3 is built from 13 residues. V was trimmed by 0 bases and J by 1 base, leaving 4 bases between them. Germline loops: CDR1 SGHRS, CDR2 YFSETQ. The data were produced by immunoSEQ multiplex PCR, yet TCRdb's version contains in-frame clones alone and is incomplete. This sample has 49,000 or so clones; 80% to 95% occur once, and the top ten carry 2% to 2.5%. Source: peripheral blood, taken in the third trimester of pregnancy. The rearrangement uses TRBV5-1 and TRBJ1-1, with D unclear. This receptor was obtained from a female donor with multiple sclerosis, enrolled in a pregnancy study. CDR3 sequence (DNA): TGCGCCAGCAGCTTGGACTGGAACACTGAAGCTTTCTTT. Translated: CASSLDWNTEAFF.